What follows are 31 T cell receptor beta chains derived from one specimen sequenced in a study of OX40 agonist ivuxolimab in advanced cancers. Some clones are missing from TCRdb's copy, which holds only in-frame ones; the method was immunoSEQ multiplex PCR. The sample comprises 100,000 or so clones, roughly 95% of which are singletons, and around 2.2% rests with the top ten. The sequencing used CD4+ or CD8+ T cells sorted from blood, collected in a trial of the OX40 agonist ivuxolimab. The receptors originated from an adult with an advanced solid tumor such as melanoma, head and neck, liver or kidney cancer.

The CDR3, as DNA: TGTGCCAGCAGTGAGGGTGGGTTGAACATTCAGTACTTC. Translating gives CASSEGGLNIQYF. The chain recombines TRBV2 with TRBJ2-4; D not resolved. Deletions cut 3 bases from V and 7 bases from J, with 10 bases between. Germline V CDR1 and CDR2: SNHLY, FYNNEI. CDR3 length equals 13 residues.

The chain couples TRBV19 to TRBJ1-1; D not certain. Germline V gene lookup returns CDR1 LNHDA and CDR2 SQIVND (reference sequence). V lost 1 base to trimming and J lost 1 base, with 7 bases between them. This CDR3 contains 14 residues. CDR3 amino acids: CASSIAPGNTEAFF. The DNA of the CDR3 is TGTGCCAGTAGTATAGCTCCGGGGAACACTGAAGCTTTCTTT.

The rearrangement uses TRBV19 and TRBJ1-2, with 8 bases fitting TRBD1. CDR1 LNHDA and CDR2 SQIVND come from the germline V gene (reference sequence). This CDR3 has 13 residues. The V and J ends lost 7 bases and 5 bases, in that order; junction bases with no gene match: 6. CDR3 sequence: CASKETGVYGYTF. The DNA for the CDR3 is TGTGCCAGTAAGGAGACAGGGGTTTATGGCTACACCTTC.

The J gene is TRBJ1-5, the V gene TRBV19, with D tentatively TRBD1 (6 bases). This CDR3 region has 16 residues. The V end lost 0 bases, the J end lost 4 bases, and 13 bases lay between the germline ends. Germline V gene lookup returns CDR1 LNHDA and CDR2 SQIVND (reference sequence). CDR3 in amino acids: CASSIDWGDNNQPQHF. CDR3 nucleotides: TGTGCCAGTAGTATAGATTGGGGGGACAATAATCAGCCCCAGCATTTT.

The chain links TRBV7-9 to TRBJ2-5, with D perhaps being TRBD1 or TRBD2 (5 bases each). CDR1 is SEHNR, CDR2 FQNEAQ, per germline (reference sequence). V dropped 4 bases and J dropped 4 bases, with 16 bases sitting between them. The length of the CDR3 is 15 residues. The CDR3 spells CASSSTGTSGETQYF. The CDR3, as DNA: TGTGCCAGCAGCTCGACCGGGACCTCGGGAGAGACCCAGTACTTC.

The chain recombines TRBV11-3 with TRBJ1-6; D gene ambiguous. This CDR3 has 12 residues. V lost 0 bases and J lost 6, with 0 bases in between. Germline-derived CDR1 and CDR2 are SGHNT and YENEEA. CDR3 loop: CASSLDNSPLHF. CDR3 nucleotides: TGTGCCAGCAGCTTAGATAATTCACCCCTCCACTTT. The full variable domain, in which reference TRBV11-3 and TRBJ1-6 provide the parts outside the CDR3, is EAGVVQSPRYKIIEKKQPVAFWCNPISGHNTLYWYLQNLGQGPELLIRYENEEAVDDSQLPKDRFSAERLKGVDSTLKIQPAELGDSAVYLCASSLDNSPLHFGNGTRLTVT.

J is TRBJ2-3 and V is TRBV27; D remains unclear. Deletions cut 1 base from V and 2 bases from J, with 4 bases between. This CDR3 region has 13 residues. The germline gives CDR1 MNHEY, CDR2 SMNVEV (reference sequence). The CDR3 DNA is TGTGCCAGCAGTTTATACGCCACAGATACGCAGTATTTT. The encoded protein is CASSLYATDTQYF.

The chain is built from TRBV2 and TRBJ1-5; D possibly corresponds to TRBD1 (5 bases). Germline CDR1 SNHLY, CDR2 FYNNEI. The germline V and J ends were trimmed by 1 base and 6 bases, with 10 bases remaining between them. The CDR3 covers 14 residues. CDR3 loop: CASSEGDWAQPQHF. The CDR3 bases are TGTGCCAGCAGTGAAGGGGACTGGGCTCAGCCCCAGCATTTT.

The V and J genes are TRBV19 and TRBJ2-1, with 9 bases fitting TRBD1. The CDR3 is 15 residues long. V dropped 7 bases and J dropped 4; count of bases not matched to a gene: 8. Germline V gene data show CDR1 as LNHDA and CDR2 as SQIVND (reference sequence). The DNA of the CDR3 is TGTGCCAGTACCCTGGGGGGACAGGGATACAATGAGCAGTTCTTC. Translating it yields CASTLGGQGYNEQFF. Full variable domain (remainder filled in from reference TRBV19 and TRBJ2-1): DGGITQSPKYLFRKEGQNVTLSCEQNLNHDAMYWYRQDPGQGLRLIYYSQIVNDFQKGDIAEGYSVSREKKESFPLTVTSAQKNPTAFYLCASTLGGQGYNEQFFGPGTRLTVL.

V gene TRBV28 combines with J gene TRBJ2-2; the D is unclear. Trimming left V 3 bases short and J 4 bases short, with 6 bases between. In germline, CDR1 is MDHEN, CDR2 SYDVKM. This CDR3 spans 13 amino acids. CDR3 sequence reads: CASSFVRTGELFF. Here the CDR3 DNA reads TGTGCCAGCAGTTTTGTCCGCACCGGGGAGCTGTTTTTT.

The chain has TRBV11-3 and TRBJ2-2; D remains ambiguous. The germline V and J ends were trimmed by 5 bases and 5 bases, with 6 bases remaining between them. CDR3 length: 12 residues. Germline V gives CDR1 SGHNT, CDR2 YENEEA. The CDR3: CASSPRTGELFF. DNA of the CDR3: TGTGCCAGCAGCCCTCGGACCGGGGAGCTGTTTTTT.

The chain has TRBV5-4 and TRBJ2-1; 10 nucleotides align to TRBD2. Germline trimming cut 4 bases from V and 7 bases from J; bases unmatched to any gene: 8. Germline values: CDR1 SGHNT, CDR2 YYREEE (reference sequence). The CDR3 runs to 15 residues. The CDR3 loop is CASSPGLAGDNEQFF. CDR3 nucleotides: TGTGCCAGCAGCCCCGGGCTAGCGGGAGATAATGAGCAGTTCTTC.

The rearrangement uses TRBV6-6 and TRBJ2-2; no clear D. This CDR3 has 13 amino acids. The germline CDR1 and CDR2 sequences are MNHNY and SVGAGI (reference sequence). The V gene lost 6 bases and the J gene lost 5 bases, with 10 bases spanning the gap. The CDR3 protein is CASSGEITGELFF. Written as DNA, the CDR3 is TGTGCCAGCAGCGGCGAGATAACCGGGGAGCTGTTTTTT.

V gene TRBV27 combines with J gene TRBJ2-1, with 7 bases identical to TRBD2. The CDR3 runs to 15 residues. Trimming at V came to 0 bases and at J to 2 bases, leaving 1 base not matched to a gene. The germline V gene encodes CDR1 MNHEY and CDR2 SMNVEV (reference sequence). The CDR3 sequence: CASSLSGRAYNEQFF. CDR3 DNA sequence: TGTGCCAGCAGTTTATCTGGGAGGGCCTACAATGAGCAGTTCTTC.

The chain employs TRBV4-2 and TRBJ2-7; no clear D. The CDR3 is made up of 12 amino acids. The germline V and J ends were trimmed by 0 bases and 7 bases, with 7 bases remaining between them. Per germline, CDR1 LGHNA and CDR2 YNFKEQ. The CDR3 nucleotides are TGTGCCAGCAGCCAAGAATCTGAGGAGCAGTACTTC. Translating gives CASSQESEEQYF.

The chain has TRBV28 and TRBJ2-7, with TRBD1 as a possible D gene (6 bases). This CDR3 spans 13 amino acids. Germline V lookup: CDR1 MDHEN, CDR2 SYDVKM. V dropped 4 bases and J dropped 2 bases, with 9 bases sitting between them. In DNA, the CDR3 is TGTGCCAGCAGTTCCGGACAGACCTACGAGCAGTACTTC. This codes for CASSSGQTYEQYF.

This chain joins TRBV27 and TRBJ1-1; no reliable D call. Germline V gene data show CDR1 as MNHEY and CDR2 as SMNVEV (reference sequence). V was clipped by 5 bases and J by 5 bases, with 15 bases between them. The CDR3 sequence is 14 residues long. In DNA form, the CDR3 reads TGTGCCAGCAGTACTTCCGGGGATAGGACTGAAGCTTTCTTT. Amino acid sequence: CASSTSGDRTEAFF.

This chain connects TRBV4-1 to TRBJ2-7; D uncertain. The length of the CDR3 is 13 residues. The germline CDR1 and CDR2 sequences are MGHRA and YSYEKL. Trimming removed 0 bases at V and 2 bases at J, with 5 bases between. The CDR3 loop is CASSQDLPYEQYF. The DNA for the CDR3 is TGCGCCAGCAGCCAAGATCTACCCTACGAGCAGTACTTC.

The DNA for the CDR3 is TGTGCCAGCAGCTTAGGAGTTGGGTTGAACACTGAAGCTTTCTTT. This encodes CASSLGVGLNTEAFF. The chain carries TRBV7-9 and TRBJ1-1; no definite D call. Germline CDR1 is SEHNR and CDR2 is FQNEAQ (reference sequence). V was shortened by 1 base and J by 0 bases, with 9 bases between the two germline ends. CDR3 length equals 15 residues.

The V call is TRBV5-4, the J call TRBJ2-7; no clear D gene. CDR1 is SGHNT and CDR2 is YYREEE in the germline V gene (reference sequence). CDR3 length: 13 residues. V lost 4 bases and J 2 bases, leaving 10 bases between the germline ends. The CDR3 sequence: CASSKSPAYEQYF. The CDR3 DNA follows: TGTGCCAGCAGCAAAAGCCCTGCCTACGAGCAGTACTTC.

This chain links TRBV9 with TRBJ1-3; 9 bases are shared with TRBD1. V dropped 3 bases and J dropped 3; count of bases not matched to a gene: 7. The CDR3 loop spans 16 amino acids. The germline V gene has CDR1 SGDLS and CDR2 YYNGEE. CDR3 amino acids: CASSADLGQGGNTIYF. In DNA form, the CDR3 reads TGTGCCAGCAGCGCCGATTTGGGACAGGGTGGAAACACCATATATTTT.

The chain uses TRBV4-3 and TRBJ2-7, with 7 positions matching TRBD2. The CDR3 has 15 amino acids. Germline lookup yields CDR1 LGHNA and CDR2 YSLEER. With 2 bases clipped from V and 2 bases from J, the junction kept 6 bases outside the gene matches. The CDR3 DNA reads TGCGCCAGCAGCCAATCGGCGGGGGAGCCCTACGAGCAGTACTTC. Protein sequence: CASSQSAGEPYEQYF.

V and J are TRBV14 and TRBJ2-7; D is perhaps TRBD1 (6 bases). The CDR3 spans 15 residues. The V gene's germline CDR1 is SGHDN and CDR2 FVKESK. V was cut by 4 bases and J by 2 bases, with 15 bases left in between. CDR3 DNA sequence: TGTGCCAGCAGCCTCGGACAGCGGTCTACCTACGAGCAGTACTTC. Amino acid sequence: CASSLGQRSTYEQYF.

The J gene is TRBJ2-1, the V gene TRBV7-9; D is unresolved. The CDR3 length is 12 residues. In germline, CDR1 is SEHNR, CDR2 FQNEAQ (reference sequence). Trimming removed 7 bases from V and 6 bases from J, with 10 bases in between. CDR3 region: CASTQTRNEQFF. CDR3 nucleotide sequence: TGTGCCAGCACCCAGACCCGCAATGAGCAGTTCTTC.

This chain uses TRBV25-1 with TRBJ1-5; perhaps TRBD1 as D (5 bases). V shed 3 bases and J shed 3 bases, with 9 bases lying between them. CDR1 is MGHDK and CDR2 is SYGVNS in the germline V gene. The CDR3 is 14 amino acids. The CDR3 DNA is TGTGCCAGCAGTGATGGGGGTTTCAATCAGCCCCAGCATTTT. Residues: CASSDGGFNQPQHF.

This chain joins TRBV7-9 and TRBJ1-1, with unresolved D. CDR3 length: 11 amino acids. V was clipped by 1 base and J by 5 bases, with 2 bases between them. CDR1 and CDR2 from the germline V gene are SEHNR and FQNEAQ (reference sequence). This CDR3 reads CASSLVTEAFF. The CDR3 nucleotides are TGTGCCAGCAGCTTAGTTACTGAAGCTTTCTTT.

This rearrangement joins TRBV7-9 to TRBJ2-1; perhaps TRBD2 as D (6 bases). The ends were cut back, 5 bases at V and 4 bases at J, with 15 bases in the middle. The CDR3 is 15 residues long. Germline values: CDR1 SEHNR, CDR2 FQNEAQ (reference sequence). CDR3 nucleotides: TGTGCCAGCAGCCCATCGGAGGGGCCTTACAATGAGCAGTTCTTC. Translation: CASSPSEGPYNEQFF.

This sequence joins TRBV19 and TRBJ2-1, with 7 bases identical to TRBD1. The CDR3 has 15 residues. The germline CDR1 and CDR2 sequences are LNHDA and SQIVND (reference sequence). After removal of 4 bases from V and 3 bases from J, the junction contained 6 bases not matched to a gene. CDR3 sequence (DNA): TGTGCCAGTAGTACCGGGACAGAGAGCTACAATGAGCAGTTCTTC. Translated: CASSTGTESYNEQFF.

The chain employs TRBV5-5 and TRBJ2-7; 12 nucleotides match TRBD2. The J segment lost 5 bases and the V segment lost 4 bases, leaving 13 bases of the junction unmatched. The CDR3 consists of 17 residues. Germline V lookup: CDR1 SGHKS, CDR2 YYEKEE (reference sequence). The DNA for the CDR3 is TGTGCCAGCAGCGTCTATCTAGCGGGAGGGCCGATCGACGAGCAGTACTTC. This sequence encodes CASSVYLAGGPIDEQYF.

Comment on this clone: The junction does not match germline at one end; this may be a read error. The same CDR3 is also encoded by other DNA sequences in this sample. This sequence joins TRBV10-3 and TRBJ2-7, with D possibly being TRBD1 or TRBD2 (5 bases each). The CDR3 is made up of 13 amino acids. Germline-derived CDR1 and CDR2 are ENHRY and SYGVKD. The CDR3 coding sequence is TGTGCCATTTCGGGGCTTTTGGTAGACGAGCAATACTTC. It yields the protein CAISGLLVDEQYF.

The V gene is TRBV27, the J gene TRBJ1-5, with D possibly matching TRBD1 (6 bases). This CDR3 is 13 amino acids long. Germline CDR1 is MNHEY and CDR2 is SMNVEV (reference sequence). With 2 bases removed from V and 4 bases from J, the gap between germline ends came to 6 bases. CDR3 region: CASSLTGNQPQHF. In DNA, the CDR3 is TGTGCCAGCAGTTTAACAGGGAATCAGCCCCAGCATTTT.